These T cell receptor beta chains were read from a single sample in a study of cytomegalovirus exposure and HLA in healthy donors. The repertoire was sequenced with immunoSEQ multiplex PCR; TCRdb's copy has only in-frame clones and lacks some. The table lists 60,000 to 80,000 clones, with 4.5% to 6% in the top ten. Sample: PBMCs. The receptors shown here come from a man aged 35 to 55 in good health and CMV-seronegative. Each CDR3 is given with its conserved first and last residue. A D gene is named only where the DNA matches it firmly.

j_gene: TRBJ2-1
v_gene: TRBV5-4
d_gene: TRBD1
CDR3aa: CASSSGQPVDEQFF
CDR3nt: TGTGCCAGCAGCTCGGGACAGCCTGTGGATGAGCAGTTCTTC

j_gene: TRBJ2-2
v_gene: TRBV15
d_gene: TRBD1
CDR3aa: CATSPWQGAKTGELFF
CDR3nt: TGTGCCACCAGTCCTTGGCAGGGGGCGAAAACCGGGGAGCTGTTTTTT

j_gene: TRBJ1-2
v_gene: TRBV6-1
d_gene: NA
CDR3aa: CASSEAGSFYGYTF
CDR3nt: TGTGCCAGCAGTGAAGCGGGCAGCTTCTATGGCTACACCTTC

j_gene: TRBJ1-1
v_gene: TRBV2
d_gene: NA
CDR3aa: CASSEALWASEAFF
CDR3nt: TGTGCCAGCAGTGAAGCGCTGTGGGCGTCTGAAGCTTTCTTT

j_gene: TRBJ2-1
v_gene: TRBV5-1
d_gene: TRBD2
CDR3aa: CASSLELAGVGADEQFF
CDR3nt: TGCGCCAGCAGCCTGGAACTAGCGGGAGTGGGGGCCGATGAGCAGTTCTTC

j_gene: TRBJ1-1
v_gene: TRBV19
d_gene: TRBD1
CDR3aa: CASSIGGGQGAFF
CDR3nt: TGTGCCAGTAGTATAGGAGGGGGACAGGGAGCTTTCTTT

j_gene: TRBJ2-1
v_gene: TRBV6-1
d_gene: TRBD2
CDR3aa: CASSLSGGTYNEQFF
CDR3nt: TGTGCCAGCAGCCTTAGCGGGGGGACGTACAATGAGCAGTTCTTC

j_gene: TRBJ2-7
v_gene: TRBV28
d_gene: TRBD1
CDR3aa: CASSSSDRRGLYF
CDR3nt: TGTGCCAGCAGTTCCTCGGACAGAAGGGGGCTGTACTTC

j_gene: TRBJ1-2
v_gene: TRBV7-9
d_gene: NA
CDR3aa: CASSRALLYGYTF
CDR3nt: TGTGCCAGCAGCCGCGCCTTACTCTATGGCTACACCTTC

j_gene: TRBJ1-2
v_gene: TRBV28
d_gene: NA
CDR3aa: CASSSGQHYGYTF
CDR3nt: TGTGCCAGCAGTTCAGGACAGCACTATGGCTACACCTTC

j_gene: TRBJ2-7
v_gene: TRBV7-2
d_gene: NA
CDR3aa: CASSPAGYLYEQYF
CDR3nt: TGTGCCAGCAGCCCGGCGGGGTACCTCTACGAGCAGTACTTC

j_gene: TRBJ2-6
v_gene: TRBV4-3
d_gene: TRBD2
CDR3aa: CASSPAGESSGANVLTF
CDR3nt: TGCGCCAGCAGCCCCGCGGGGGAGAGCTCTGGGGCCAACGTCCTGACTTTC

j_gene: TRBJ1-2
v_gene: TRBV19
d_gene: TRBD1
CDR3aa: CASSPRDRGLGYTF
CDR3nt: TGTGCCAGTAGTCCCCGGGACAGGGGGCTCGGCTACACCTTC

j_gene: TRBJ1-1
v_gene: TRBV30
d_gene: TRBD1
CDR3aa: CAWSPSTGTGNTEAFF
CDR3nt: TGTGCCTGGAGTCCCTCGACAGGGACTGGGAACACTGAAGCTTTCTTT

j_gene: TRBJ1-1
v_gene: TRBV5-4
d_gene: TRBD1
CDR3aa: CASSAPGGTEAFF
CDR3nt: TGTGCCAGCAGCGCCCCAGGGGGGACTGAAGCTTTCTTT

j_gene: TRBJ1-1
v_gene: TRBV4-3
d_gene: NA
CDR3aa: CASSQNRVRNTEAFF
CDR3nt: TGCGCCAGCAGCCAAAACAGGGTAAGGAACACTGAAGCTTTCTTT

j_gene: TRBJ1-2
v_gene: TRBV7-9
d_gene: NA
CDR3aa: CASSLESGHGYTF
CDR3nt: TGTGCCAGCAGCTTAGAATCGGGTCACGGCTACACCTTC

j_gene: TRBJ2-3
v_gene: TRBV7-6
d_gene: NA
CDR3aa: CASTRDSSRTDTQYF
CDR3nt: TGTGCCAGCACGAGAGACAGTTCCCGCACAGATACGCAGTATTTT

j_gene: TRBJ2-1
v_gene: TRBV5-1
d_gene: TRBD2
CDR3aa: CASSGGLAGTHNEQFF
CDR3nt: TGCGCCAGCAGCGGGGGACTAGCGGGTACTCACAATGAGCAGTTCTTC

j_gene: TRBJ1-1
v_gene: TRBV4-3
d_gene: NA
CDR3aa: CASRFSGGTEAFF
CDR3nt: TGCGCCAGCAGGTTTTCGGGTGGGACTGAAGCTTTCTTT

j_gene: TRBJ2-1
v_gene: TRBV30
d_gene: NA
CDR3aa: CACSGATFHNEQFF
CDR3nt: TGTGCCTGCTCAGGGGCGACATTCCACAATGAGCAGTTCTTC

j_gene: TRBJ2-7
v_gene: TRBV4-3
d_gene: TRBD2
CDR3aa: CASSQEAGGIHEQYF
CDR3nt: TGCGCCAGCAGCCAAGAGGCGGGAGGGATCCACGAGCAGTACTTC

j_gene: TRBJ2-7
v_gene: TRBV4-3
d_gene: NA
CDR3aa: CASSQELQPGEQYF
CDR3nt: TGCGCCAGCAGCCAAGAACTGCAGCCGGGCGAGCAGTACTTC

j_gene: TRBJ2-1
v_gene: TRBV27
d_gene: TRBD2
CDR3aa: CASSTLAGGNEQFF
CDR3nt: TGTGCCAGCAGTACACTAGCGGGGGGGAATGAGCAGTTCTTC

j_gene: TRBJ2-7
v_gene: TRBV7-9
d_gene: TRBD2
CDR3aa: CASQVKAGVGYEQYF
CDR3nt: TGTGCCAGCCAAGTAAAAGCGGGAGTAGGCTACGAGCAGTACTTC

j_gene: TRBJ2-1
v_gene: TRBV7-2
d_gene: NA
CDR3aa: CASRTGTTYNEQFF
CDR3nt: TGTGCCAGCAGAACAGGGACTACTTACAATGAGCAGTTCTTC

j_gene: TRBJ2-3
v_gene: TRBV5-1
d_gene: TRBD2
CDR3aa: CASSLQVSGRSSTQYF
CDR3nt: TGCGCCAGCAGCCTTCAAGTTAGCGGGAGAAGTTCTACGCAGTATTTT

j_gene: TRBJ2-7
v_gene: TRBV7-2
d_gene: TRBD2
CDR3aa: CASSLGTSSYEQYF
CDR3nt: TGTGCCAGCAGCTTAGGGACTAGCTCCTACGAGCAGTACTTC

j_gene: TRBJ2-2
v_gene: TRBV9
d_gene: TRBD2
CDR3aa: CASSVASGANTGELFF
CDR3nt: TGTGCCAGCAGCGTGGCTAGCGGAGCGAACACCGGGGAGCTGTTTTTT

j_gene: TRBJ2-7
v_gene: TRBV7-9
d_gene: TRBD1
CDR3aa: CASSSLGDRGSYEQYF
CDR3nt: TGTGCCAGCAGTTCCCTAGGGGACAGGGGCTCCTACGAGCAGTACTTC

j_gene: TRBJ2-2
v_gene: TRBV19
d_gene: NA
CDR3aa: CASSIIFGTGELFF
CDR3nt: TGTGCCAGTAGTATCATTTTCGGGACCGGGGAGCTGTTTTTT

j_gene: TRBJ2-1
v_gene: TRBV10-3
d_gene: TRBD2
CDR3aa: CAISGTSSEQFF
CDR3nt: TGTGCCATCAGCGGGACTAGCAGTGAGCAGTTCTTC

j_gene: TRBJ1-3
v_gene: TRBV7-9
d_gene: NA
CDR3aa: CASSPSTGLSGNTIYF
CDR3nt: TGTGCCAGCAGCCCGTCGACAGGTCTCTCTGGAAACACCATATATTTT

j_gene: TRBJ2-7
v_gene: TRBV7-9
d_gene: TRBD1
CDR3aa: CASSGGQGSYEQYF
CDR3nt: TGTGCCAGCAGCGGGGGACAGGGAAGCTACGAGCAGTACTTC

j_gene: TRBJ2-1
v_gene: TRBV9
d_gene: TRBD1
CDR3aa: CASSVVGTGQGEQFF
CDR3nt: TGTGCCAGCAGCGTAGTAGGGACAGGGCAAGGTGAGCAGTTCTTC

j_gene: TRBJ2-7
v_gene: TRBV19
d_gene: TRBD2
CDR3aa: CASSLGTSGSYEQYF
CDR3nt: TGTGCCAGTAGCCTCGGGACTAGCGGATCCTACGAGCAGTACTTC

j_gene: TRBJ2-1
v_gene: TRBV7-9
d_gene: TRBD2
CDR3aa: CASSQGVSGRVSYNEQFF
CDR3nt: TGTGCCAGCAGCCAAGGAGTTAGCGGGAGGGTGAGCTACAATGAGCAGTTCTTC

j_gene: TRBJ2-2
v_gene: TRBV6-5
d_gene: NA
CDR3aa: CASTSRGTGELFF
CDR3nt: TGTGCCAGCACCTCAAGGGGGACCGGGGAGCTGTTTTTT

j_gene: TRBJ2-3
v_gene: TRBV4-1
d_gene: TRBD1
CDR3aa: CASSQPGQGADTQYF
CDR3nt: TGCGCCAGCAGCCAGCCGGGACAGGGGGCAGATACGCAGTATTTT

j_gene: TRBJ1-2
v_gene: TRBV29-1
d_gene: NA
CDR3aa: CSVEGGDGRVSGYTF
CDR3nt: TGCAGCGTTGAGGGCGGGGATGGCAGGGTCAGTGGCTACACCTTC

j_gene: TRBJ2-5
v_gene: TRBV5-4
d_gene: TRBD2
CDR3aa: CASSPGLAKETQYF
CDR3nt: TGTGCCAGCAGCCCAGGACTAGCAAAAGAGACCCAGTACTTC

j_gene: TRBJ1-4
v_gene: TRBV5-1
d_gene: TRBD1
CDR3aa: CASSYQGTGEEKLFF
CDR3nt: TGCGCCAGCAGCTACCAAGGGACAGGGGAGGAAAAACTGTTTTTT

j_gene: TRBJ2-2
v_gene: TRBV4-1
d_gene: NA
CDR3aa: CASSHKTVHTGELFF
CDR3nt: TGCGCCAGCAGCCACAAGACAGTGCACACCGGGGAGCTGTTTTTT

j_gene: TRBJ2-3
v_gene: TRBV29-1
d_gene: TRBD2
CDR3aa: CSVGGLAGGMDTQYF
CDR3nt: TGCAGCGTTGGGGGACTAGCGGGGGGGATGGACACGCAGTATTTT

j_gene: TRBJ1-6
v_gene: TRBV12-2
d_gene: NA
CDR3aa: CANQLEVNSPLHF
CDR3nt: TGTGCAAACCAATTAGAAGTTAATTCACCCCTCCACTTT

j_gene: TRBJ1-6
v_gene: TRBV5-4
d_gene: NA
CDR3aa: CASSLVAGTYNSPLHF
CDR3nt: TGTGCCAGCAGCTTGGTTGCCGGGACTTATAATTCACCCCTCCACTTT

j_gene: TRBJ1-2
v_gene: TRBV6-1
d_gene: NA
CDR3aa: CASSERSVGLYGYTF
CDR3nt: TGTGCCAGCAGTGAACGGTCGGTCGGACTATATGGCTACACCTTC